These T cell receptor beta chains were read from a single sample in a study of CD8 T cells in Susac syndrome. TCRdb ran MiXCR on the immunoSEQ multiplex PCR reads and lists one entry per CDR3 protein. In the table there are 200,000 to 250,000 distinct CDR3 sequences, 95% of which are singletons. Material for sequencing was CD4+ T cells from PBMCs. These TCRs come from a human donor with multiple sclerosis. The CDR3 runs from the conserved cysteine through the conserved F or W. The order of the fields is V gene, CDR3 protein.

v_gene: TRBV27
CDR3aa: CASSSSDRTYEQYF

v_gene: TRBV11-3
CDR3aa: CASSKRAGGTDTQYF

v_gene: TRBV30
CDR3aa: CAWSGTGGGSQHF

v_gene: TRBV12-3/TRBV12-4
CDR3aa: CASSTDLNTEAFF

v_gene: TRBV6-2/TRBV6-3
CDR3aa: CASSYGGAQDTQYF

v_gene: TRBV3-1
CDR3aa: CASSQRGTEAFF

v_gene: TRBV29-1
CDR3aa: CSVGTGYGYTF

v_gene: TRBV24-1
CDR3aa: CATSDVSASGANVLTF

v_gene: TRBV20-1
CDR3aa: CSASDRGNNEQFF

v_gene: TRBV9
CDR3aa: CASSQEEQTIYNEQFF

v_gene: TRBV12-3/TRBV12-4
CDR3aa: CASSLATREETQYF

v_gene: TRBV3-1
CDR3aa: CASSQGGTGISYEQYF

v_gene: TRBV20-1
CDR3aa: CSAKHPPWGYTF

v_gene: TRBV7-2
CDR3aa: CASSLSETGSGYTF